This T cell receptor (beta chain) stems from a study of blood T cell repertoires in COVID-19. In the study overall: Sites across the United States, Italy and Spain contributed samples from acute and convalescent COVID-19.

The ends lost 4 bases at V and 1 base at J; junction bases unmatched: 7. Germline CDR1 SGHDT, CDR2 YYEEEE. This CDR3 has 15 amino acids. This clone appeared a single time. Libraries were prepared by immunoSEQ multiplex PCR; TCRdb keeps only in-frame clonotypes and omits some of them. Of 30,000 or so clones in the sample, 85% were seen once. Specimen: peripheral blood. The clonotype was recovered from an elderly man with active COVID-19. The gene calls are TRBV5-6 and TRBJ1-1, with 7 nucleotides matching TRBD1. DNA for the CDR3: TGTGCCAGCAGCATACGACAGGGACCGAACACTGAAGCTTTCTTT. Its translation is CASSIRQGPNTEAFF.